This TCR beta chain originates from a study of blood T cell repertoires in COVID-19. The study drew participants aged about 18 to 95 years from fewer than 30 US areas. CDR3 length equals 15 residues. V was clipped by 3 bases and J by 2 bases; unmatched bases: 5. Germline V CDR1 and CDR2: SGDLS, YYNGEE. TCRdb's table, derived via immunoSEQ multiplex PCR, lists solely in-frame clones and lacks some. This sample carries 350,000 to 550,000 clones, roughly 85% of them seen once, and the ten largest clones take approximately 2%. The chain combines TRBV9 with TRBJ2-7; 10 bases are a match to TRBD2. The sequenced material came from PBMCs or T cells enriched from blood (not recorded which). The source of this sequence is a young woman with acute COVID-19. The CDR3 bases are TGTGCCAGCAGCGGGACTAGCGGATTAACCTACGAGCAGTACTTC. Amino acids: CASSGTSGLTYEQYF.